A selection of T cell receptor beta chains follows, all from one sample in a study of graft-versus-host responses after intestinal transplantation. The data were produced by immunoSEQ multiplex PCR, yet TCRdb's version contains in-frame clones alone and is incomplete. The sample consists of 10,000 to 15,000 clones, about a third of them appearing once. The sample in question was alloreactive CD8+ T cells from a mixed lymphocyte reaction culture, obtained before intestinal transplant. These receptor sequences come from a human patient who received an intestinal transplant. The CDR3 runs from the conserved cysteine through the conserved F or W. The order of the fields is CDR3 DNA, CDR3 protein, clone size, J gene, V gene, D gene. D genes are given only for firm matches. A row's size may be missing; if present it is once, few, many or a size class.

TGTGCCAGCAGCGTAGGGACAGGGGACACTGAAGCTTTCTTT | CASSVGTGDTEAFF | . | TRBJ1-1 | TRBV9 | TRBD1
TGTGCCAGTAGTACTTGGACAGCCGACGAGCAGTACTTC | CASSTWTADEQYF | . | TRBJ2-7 | TRBV19 | .
TGTGCCAGCAGCAGACCCGGGACAGGTCGAAGGAATGAAGCTTTCTTT | CASSRPGTGRRNEAFF | . | TRBJ1-1 | TRBV7-9 | TRBD1
TGTGCCAGCAGCAGGACAGTCTACGAGCAGTACTTC | CASSRTVYEQYF | . | TRBJ2-7 | TRBV28 | .
TGTGCCAGTAGTATAGACGGGCCCTACAATGAGCAGTTCTTC | CASSIDGPYNEQFF | large | TRBJ2-1 | TRBV19 | .
TGTGCCAGCAGTGACCTTCAGGGAGATTATATGGAAGGCTACACCTTC | CASSDLQGDYMEGYTF | medium-sized | TRBJ1-2 | TRBV25-1 | .
TGTGCCAGCAGCGACGAAGCCGGGGCCTACTATGGCTACACCTTC | CASSDEAGAYYGYTF | . | TRBJ1-2 | TRBV2 | .
TGTGCCAGCAGCATAGCGGGAGGGTTCTACAATGAGCAGTTCTTC | CASSIAGGFYNEQFF | . | TRBJ2-1 | TRBV7-9 | TRBD2
TGCGCCAGCAGCTTGGCCGGGGCGCGTGGCTACACCTTC | CASSLAGARGYTF | few | TRBJ1-2 | TRBV5-1 | .
TGTGCCAGCAGCTTAGGGGTCTACGAGCAGTACTTC | CASSLGVYEQYF | . | TRBJ2-7 | TRBV5-6 | .
TGTGCCAGCAGCTACTCGGGGGGGCGAGCCTTCGAGCAGTACTTC | CASSYSGGRAFEQYF | . | TRBJ2-7 | TRBV7-3 | TRBD2
TGTGCCAGCAGCCAAGAGTCACTAGGCCTAGCGGGATCACCCTACGAGCAGTACTTC | CASSQESLGLAGSPYEQYF | . | TRBJ2-7 | TRBV11-2 | TRBD2
TGTGCCAGCAGCGTAACGCAGGGCCACACAGATACGCAGTATTTT | CASSVTQGHTDTQYF | few | TRBJ2-3 | TRBV9 | .
TGTGCCAGCACCAGAAGGGACAGGGCTAGCAACACTGAAGCTTTCTTT | CASTRRDRASNTEAFF | . | TRBJ1-1 | TRBV9 | TRBD1
TGCGCCAGCAGCCAAGGCGGGACAGCTACTGAAGCTTTCTTT | CASSQGGTATEAFF | medium-sized | TRBJ1-1 | TRBV4-1 | TRBD1
TGTGCCAGCAGCTTAGACCCAGGGTACGAGCAGTACTTC | CASSLDPGYEQYF | . | TRBJ2-7 | TRBV11-2 | .
TGCGCCAGCAGCTTGGTGAGAGAGACCCAGTACTTC | CASSLVRETQYF | few | TRBJ2-5 | TRBV5-1 | .
TGTGCCAGCAGCCCTCAGGGGAGCGAGCAGTACTTC | CASSPQGSEQYF | few | TRBJ2-7 | TRBV4-2 | .
TGTGCCAGCAGCTTGGGGAACACTCAAGCTTTCTTT | CASSLGNTQAFF | . | TRBJ1-1 | TRBV5-6 | .
TGCGCCAGCAGCCAACACCCCTCCGGGACTAGCGGCTCCTACGAGCAGTACTTC | CASSQHPSGTSGSYEQYF | . | TRBJ2-7 | TRBV4-1 | TRBD2
TGTGCCACCTCAAAGGACACTGAAGCTTTCTTT | CATSKDTEAFF | few | TRBJ1-1 | TRBV7-9 | .
TGTGCCTGGAGTGTAGGGCTTTTGGACACTGAAGCTTTCTTT | CAWSVGLLDTEAFF | few | TRBJ1-1 | TRBV30 | .
TGTGCCAGCAGCCAAGATGAAATTGCCCGGTTTTCGTACGAGCAGTACTTC | CASSQDEIARFSYEQYF | . | TRBJ2-7 | TRBV4-2 | .
TGTGCCAGCAGTGCTAGCGGGAGCACCGGGGAGCTGTTTTTT | CASSASGSTGELFF | . | TRBJ2-2 | TRBV2 | TRBD2
TGTGCCAGCAGCTCGGGCCCAGAGAACACCGGGGAGCTGTTTTTT | CASSSGPENTGELFF | medium-sized | TRBJ2-2 | TRBV7-3 | .
TGTGCCAGCGAGAGAGGAACTGAAGCTTTCTTT | CASERGTEAFF | . | TRBJ1-1 | TRBV6-5 | .
TGTGCCAGCAGTTTTAGGGGTAGTGTCTCCGAGCAGTACTTC | CASSFRGSVSEQYF | . | TRBJ2-7 | TRBV28 | .
TGTGCCAGCAGCTCTAGGGACAGCATGAACACTGAAGCTTTCTTT | CASSSRDSMNTEAFF | few | TRBJ1-1 | TRBV7-8 | TRBD1
TGTGCCAGCAGCTCACCGGGACTATGTGGAGAGCAGTACTTC | CASSSPGLCGEQYF | few | TRBJ2-7 | TRBV21-1 | .
TGTGCCAGCAGTTTATCTAGCGGGAGCACCGGGGAGCTGTTTTTT | CASSLSSGSTGELFF | . | TRBJ2-2 | TRBV27 | TRBD2
TGTGCCTGGAGTGTATTCGGGGGACAGCCCCAGCATTTT | CAWSVFGGQPQHF | few | TRBJ1-5 | TRBV30 | .
TGCGCCAGCAGTGAGGAGGTACAAGAGACCCAGTACTTC | CASSEEVQETQYF | few | TRBJ2-5 | TRBV10-2 | .
TGCGCCAGCAGCCAGCCGGGACAGCGCGGTGAAAAACTGTTTTTT | CASSQPGQRGEKLFF | . | TRBJ1-4 | TRBV4-1 | TRBD1
TGTGCCAGCAGTGACCCGGGAGGGGTCACAGATACGCAGTATTTT | CASSDPGGVTDTQYF | . | TRBJ2-3 | TRBV6-1 | TRBD2
TGCGCCAGCAGCCAGGTACCCGGGACATTTGAGGCCCAGTACTTC | CASSQVPGTFEAQYF | . | TRBJ2-5 | TRBV4-1 | .
TGTGCCAGCAGCTTGCAGGGTCGAGATACGCAGTATTTT | CASSLQGRDTQYF | . | TRBJ2-3 | TRBV11-2 | .
TGTGCCAGCAGCCCACGGTGGGCAACTAATGAAAAACTGTTTTTT | CASSPRWATNEKLFF | few | TRBJ1-4 | TRBV7-9 | .
TGTGCCAGCAGGGGGGAAGCGGTCTCCTACGAGCAGTACTTC | CASRGEAVSYEQYF | few | TRBJ2-7 | TRBV28 | .
TGTGCCAGCAGTTTAGGCCTCAGGGGCCAGGCCTACGGGCAGTACTTC | CASSLGLRGQAYGQYF | . | TRBJ2-7 | TRBV28 | .
TGTGCCAGCAGCTTAAAGCTCAGGCGGGAGGCACCGGGGCGGTACGAGCAGTACTTC | CASSLKLRREAPGRYEQYF | . | TRBJ2-7 | TRBV7-3 | TRBD2
TGCGCCAGCAGCCAAGGGGGGAGGGCCTACAATGAGCAGTTCTTC | CASSQGGRAYNEQFF | . | TRBJ2-1 | TRBV4-3 | TRBD2
TGTGCCAGCAGCTTAACAGGGGGGCCAGACGAGCAGTACTTC | CASSLTGGPDEQYF | few | TRBJ2-7 | TRBV7-8 | TRBD1
TGCGCCAGCAGCCAACGGGCTGTTAGCTCCTACGAGCAGTACTTC | CASSQRAVSSYEQYF | . | TRBJ2-7 | TRBV4-1 | .
TGCAGTGCCGGACAGCCCCAGCATTTT | CSAGQPQHF | few | TRBJ1-5 | TRBV20-1 | .
TGTGCCAGCAGTGACCCGGGAGGGGTCACAGATACGCAGTATTTT | CASSDPGGVTDTQYF | few | TRBJ2-3 | TRBV6-8 | TRBD2
TGTGCCAGCAGTTTTTACAGGGGTAGCAATCAGCCCCAGCATTTT | CASSFYRGSNQPQHF | . | TRBJ1-5 | TRBV28 | TRBD1
TGCAGCGTTGATGCCCTAGCGGAGTCAGGGTATGAGCAGTTCTTC | CSVDALAESGYEQFF | few | TRBJ2-1 | TRBV29-1 | TRBD2
TGTGCCAGCAGCTCGACTAGCAGTCATGAGCAGTTCTTC | CASSSTSSHEQFF | medium-sized | TRBJ2-1 | TRBV13 | TRBD2
TGTGCCAGCAGCCTGGTTGGGGTGTCTAGCGGCCTTACCTATGAGCAGTTCTTC | CASSLVGVSSGLTYEQFF | few | TRBJ2-1 | TRBV5-6 | TRBD2
TGTGCCAGCAGCTTTCTCCTAGCGGGAAGCTCCTACAATGAGCAGTTCTTC | CASSFLLAGSSYNEQFF | few | TRBJ2-1 | TRBV7-9 | TRBD2
TGTGCCAGCAGCTTAGGACAGGGGGGCTCTGGAAACACCATATATTTT | CASSLGQGGSGNTIYF | . | TRBJ1-3 | TRBV5-5 | TRBD1
TGTGCCAGCAGCGGATGGAAGCGGGAGGATGGCTCCTACAATGAGCAGTTCTTC | CASSGWKREDGSYNEQFF | . | TRBJ2-1 | TRBV11-2 | TRBD2
TGTGCCAGCAGTGGGAGAATGGTTAGCAATCAGCCCCAGCATTTT | CASSGRMVSNQPQHF | . | TRBJ1-5 | TRBV28 | .
TGTGCCAGCAGCAAAGCGCGGTCAGGGCCACTTTATGGCTACACCTTC | CASSKARSGPLYGYTF | few | TRBJ1-2 | TRBV21-1 | .
TGTGCCAGTAGTCCGAACCCCCCTGAGGGAACCCTTACCGGGGAGCTGTTTTTT | CASSPNPPEGTLTGELFF | . | TRBJ2-2 | TRBV19 | .
TGTGCCAGCAGCTTCCCGGGACAGGGGAGAGCTAATGAAAAACTGTTTTTT | CASSFPGQGRANEKLFF | . | TRBJ1-4 | TRBV5-5 | TRBD1